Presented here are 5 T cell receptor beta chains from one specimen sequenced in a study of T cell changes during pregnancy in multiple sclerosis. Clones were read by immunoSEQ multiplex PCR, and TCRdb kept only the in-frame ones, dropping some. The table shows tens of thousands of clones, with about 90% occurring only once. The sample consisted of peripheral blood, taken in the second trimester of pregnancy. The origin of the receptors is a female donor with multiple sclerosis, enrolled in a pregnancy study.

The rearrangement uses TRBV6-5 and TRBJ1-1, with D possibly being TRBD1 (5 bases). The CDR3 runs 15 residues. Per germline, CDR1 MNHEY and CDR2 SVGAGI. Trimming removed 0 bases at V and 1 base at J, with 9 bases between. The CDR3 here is CASSYSRQTNTEAFF. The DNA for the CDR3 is TGTGCCAGCAGTTACTCGCGACAGACGAACACTGAAGCTTTCTTT.

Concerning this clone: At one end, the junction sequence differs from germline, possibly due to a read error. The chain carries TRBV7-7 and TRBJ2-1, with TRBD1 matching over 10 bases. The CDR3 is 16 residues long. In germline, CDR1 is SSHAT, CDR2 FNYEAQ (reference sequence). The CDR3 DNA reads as TGTGCTAGCAGCTTAGAAGGGACAGGGGCCTACAATGAGCAGTTCTTC. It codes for CASSLEGTGAYNEQFF.

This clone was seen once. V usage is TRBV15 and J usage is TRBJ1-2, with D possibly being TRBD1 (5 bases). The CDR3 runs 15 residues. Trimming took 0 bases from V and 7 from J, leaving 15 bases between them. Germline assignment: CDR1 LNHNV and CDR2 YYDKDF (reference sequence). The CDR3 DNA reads TGTGCCACCAGCAGAGAGGTCCGGAAAGGGGCTGGCTACACCTTC. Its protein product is CATSREVRKGAGYTF.

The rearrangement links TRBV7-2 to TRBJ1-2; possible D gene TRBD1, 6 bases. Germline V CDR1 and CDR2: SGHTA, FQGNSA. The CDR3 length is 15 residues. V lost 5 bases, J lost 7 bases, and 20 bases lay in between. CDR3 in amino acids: CASSARQAGGGGYTF. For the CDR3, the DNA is TGTGCCAGCAGCGCCAGACAGGCCGGGGGGGGTGGCTACACCTTC.

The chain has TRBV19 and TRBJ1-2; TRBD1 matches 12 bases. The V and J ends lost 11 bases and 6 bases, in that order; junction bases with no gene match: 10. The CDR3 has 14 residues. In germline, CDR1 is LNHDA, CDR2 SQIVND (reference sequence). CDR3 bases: TGTGCCTCCGGGACAGGGGGCAACTCTGATGGCTACACCTTC. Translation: CASGTGGNSDGYTF.